This T cell receptor (beta chain) is drawn from a study of blood T cell repertoires in COVID-19. Overall study context: Material from acute and convalescent COVID-19 was sourced from the United States, Italy and Spain.

This CDR3 comprises 13 residues. Authors' analysis steps: Cell counts per sample came from amplifying reference gene primers. Some clones are missing from TCRdb's copy, which holds only in-frame ones; the method was immunoSEQ multiplex PCR. V and J calls and clone size are given by that table; D and trimming were obtained from the DNA. The profile shows some 300,000 clones, around 90% of them singletons. The chain recombines TRBV12-2 with TRBJ2-7; TRBD1 reflects the table's D call only, with no check against the DNA. TRBV12-2 is a pseudogene. The clonotype originates from a woman in her 30s who had recovered from COVID-19. Sequencing used PBMCs or T cells enriched from blood (not recorded which). The CDR3 coding sequence is TGTGCAAGTCGCCTGGACAGATCCTACGAGCAGTACTTC. It codes for CASRLDRSYEQYF.